A selection of T cell receptor beta chains follows, all from one sample in a study of blood T cell repertoires in COVID-19. TCRdb's copy holds only in-frame clones and misses some; the assay was immunoSEQ multiplex PCR. The sample lists approximately 340,000 clones, about 86% occurring once. The sequenced material came from peripheral blood. These receptors were taken from a man aged 25-40 years with active or convalescent COVID-19. The CDR3 runs from the conserved cysteine through the conserved F or W. Fields, in order: D gene, V gene, J gene, CDR3 length, clone size, CDR3 protein, CDR3 DNA. A D gene is named only where the DNA matches it firmly. Only some rows state a clone size, as once, few, many or a class for expanded clones.

D gene: -; V gene: TRBV24-1; J gene: TRBJ2-3; CDR3 length: 16; clone size: -; CDR3 protein: CATSDLRSRGTDTQYF; CDR3 DNA: TGTGCCACCAGTGATTTGAGGAGCCGAGGCACAGATACGCAGTATTTT
D gene: -; V gene: TRBV9; J gene: TRBJ1-6; CDR3 length: 14; clone size: -; CDR3 protein: CASSYSKRDSPLHF; CDR3 DNA: TGTGCCAGCAGTTACAGCAAACGAGATTCACCCCTCCACTTT
D gene: -; V gene: TRBV4-3; J gene: TRBJ2-4; CDR3 length: 16; clone size: many; CDR3 protein: CASSQDEGLAKNIQYF; CDR3 DNA: TGCGCCAGCAGCCAAGACGAGGGACTAGCCAAAAACATTCAGTACTTC
D gene: -; V gene: TRBV11-3; J gene: TRBJ2-5; CDR3 length: 16; clone size: -; CDR3 protein: CASSSRRVGVQETQYF; CDR3 DNA: TGTGCCAGCAGCTCTCGCCGCGTAGGGGTCCAAGAGACCCAGTACTTC
D gene: TRBD1; V gene: TRBV3-1/TRBV3-2; J gene: TRBJ1-2; CDR3 length: 17; clone size: -; CDR3 protein: CASSQCRDSCWDYGYTF; CDR3 DNA: TGTGCCAGCAGCCAATGTCGGGACAGCTGCTGGGACTATGGCTACACCTTC
D gene: -; V gene: TRBV24-1; J gene: TRBJ1-4; CDR3 length: 16; clone size: -; CDR3 protein: CATSDSVNQDARKLFF; CDR3 DNA: TGTGCCACCAGTGATTCCGTTAATCAAGATGCGAGAAAACTGTTTTTT
D gene: -; V gene: TRBV4-1; J gene: TRBJ1-5; CDR3 length: 15; clone size: -; CDR3 protein: CASSQGGLFNQPQHF; CDR3 DNA: TGCGCCAGCAGCCAAGGCGGCCTGTTCAATCAGCCCCAGCATTTT
D gene: -; V gene: TRBV19; J gene: TRBJ1-5; CDR3 length: 14; clone size: -; CDR3 protein: CASRPHAPGQPQHF; CDR3 DNA: TGTGCCAGTAGACCCCACGCCCCGGGGCAGCCCCAGCATTTT
D gene: -; V gene: TRBV28; J gene: TRBJ2-5; CDR3 length: 13; clone size: -; CDR3 protein: CASSLQGDETQYF; CDR3 DNA: TGTGCCAGCAGTTTACAGGGTGATGAGACCCAGTACTTC
D gene: -; V gene: TRBV7-8; J gene: TRBJ1-2; CDR3 length: 13; clone size: few; CDR3 protein: CASSLGGLDGYTF; CDR3 DNA: TGTGCCAGCAGCTTAGGAGGGCTCGATGGCTACACCTTC
D gene: -; V gene: TRBV12-3/TRBV12-4; J gene: TRBJ2-7; CDR3 length: 12; clone size: few; CDR3 protein: CASSLGPREQYF; CDR3 DNA: TGTGCCAGCAGTTTAGGCCCACGGGAGCAGTACTTC
D gene: -; V gene: TRBV7-2; J gene: TRBJ2-7; CDR3 length: 12; clone size: -; CDR3 protein: CASSPSSYEQYF; CDR3 DNA: TGTGCCAGCAGCCCGAGCTCCTACGAGCAGTACTTC
D gene: -; V gene: TRBV3-1/TRBV3-2; J gene: TRBJ2-2; CDR3 length: 17; clone size: -; CDR3 protein: CASSPRRRAENTGELFF; CDR3 DNA: TGTGCCAGCAGCCCTCGACGCAGGGCAGAGAACACCGGGGAGCTGTTTTTT
D gene: -; V gene: TRBV5-1; J gene: TRBJ2-5; CDR3 length: 15; clone size: -; CDR3 protein: CASSLGDSSGETQYF; CDR3 DNA: TGCGCCAGCAGCTTGGGGGACTCCTCCGGTGAGACCCAGTACTTC
D gene: TRBD1; V gene: TRBV29-1; J gene: TRBJ1-2; CDR3 length: 15; clone size: -; CDR3 protein: CSVRGQGNRNYGYTF; CDR3 DNA: TGCAGCGTTCGGGGACAGGGGAATAGGAACTATGGCTACACCTTC
D gene: TRBD2; V gene: TRBV9; J gene: TRBJ2-2; CDR3 length: 14; clone size: -; CDR3 protein: CASGGGEHTGELFF; CDR3 DNA: TGTGCCAGTGGCGGGGGGGAGCACACCGGGGAGCTGTTTTTT
D gene: TRBD2; V gene: TRBV30; J gene: TRBJ2-7; CDR3 length: 14; clone size: -; CDR3 protein: CAWTRGLAGGEQYF; CDR3 DNA: TGTGCCTGGACCCGGGGACTAGCGGGGGGAGAGCAGTACTTC
D gene: -; V gene: TRBV10-3; J gene: TRBJ1-1; CDR3 length: 11; clone size: -; CDR3 protein: CAISEEHSAFF; CDR3 DNA: TGTGCCATCAGTGAGGAGCATTCAGCTTTCTTT
D gene: TRBD2; V gene: TRBV7-2; J gene: TRBJ2-5; CDR3 length: 14; clone size: -; CDR3 protein: CASRGRGTQETQYF; CDR3 DNA: TGTGCCAGCAGAGGGCGGGGGACCCAAGAGACCCAGTACTTC
D gene: TRBD1; V gene: TRBV19; J gene: TRBJ2-5; CDR3 length: 15; clone size: -; CDR3 protein: CASSIRDRVAETQYF; CDR3 DNA: TGTGCCAGTAGTATCCGGGACAGGGTCGCGGAGACCCAGTACTTC
D gene: -; V gene: TRBV12-5; J gene: TRBJ2-1; CDR3 length: 15; clone size: -; CDR3 protein: CASGPRTRLVNEQFF; CDR3 DNA: TGTGCTAGTGGTCCCCGGACTCGTCTTGTTAATGAGCAGTTCTTC
D gene: TRBD1; V gene: TRBV3-1/TRBV3-2; J gene: TRBJ2-1; CDR3 length: 15; clone size: -; CDR3 protein: CASSQEGTGVDEQFF; CDR3 DNA: TGTGCCAGCAGCCAAGAGGGGACAGGGGTCGATGAGCAGTTCTTC
D gene: -; V gene: TRBV2; J gene: TRBJ1-5; CDR3 length: 18; clone size: -; CDR3 protein: CASSDPPGQLNSNQPQHF; CDR3 DNA: TGTGCCAGCAGTGATCCTCCGGGACAATTAAATAGCAATCAGCCCCAGCATTTT
D gene: -; V gene: TRBV3-1/TRBV3-2; J gene: TRBJ2-4; CDR3 length: 11; clone size: -; CDR3 protein: CARFYSGDQYF; CDR3 DNA: TGTGCCAGATTTTATAGCGGAGATCAGTACTTC
D gene: TRBD1; V gene: TRBV4-3; J gene: TRBJ2-1; CDR3 length: 16; clone size: -; CDR3 protein: CASSQEDRGSYNEQFF; CDR3 DNA: TGCGCCAGCAGCCAAGAAGACAGGGGTTCTTACAATGAGCAGTTCTTC
D gene: -; V gene: TRBV20-1; J gene: TRBJ2-5; CDR3 length: 15; clone size: -; CDR3 protein: CSASLGVGSSETQYF; CDR3 DNA: TGCAGTGCTAGTCTCGGGGTAGGATCTAGTGAGACCCAGTACTTC
D gene: TRBD2; V gene: TRBV13; J gene: TRBJ2-3; CDR3 length: 16; clone size: -; CDR3 protein: CASSSKIAGLTDTQYF; CDR3 DNA: TGTGCCAGCAGCTCCAAGATAGCGGGCCTCACAGATACGCAGTATTTT
D gene: -; V gene: TRBV6-5; J gene: TRBJ1-4; CDR3 length: 14; clone size: -; CDR3 protein: CASSSPGINEKLFF; CDR3 DNA: TGTGCCAGCAGTTCCCCCGGGATAAATGAAAAACTGTTTTTT
D gene: TRBD2; V gene: TRBV4-2; J gene: TRBJ2-7; CDR3 length: 13; clone size: -; CDR3 protein: CASSPGGLYEQYF; CDR3 DNA: TGTGCCAGCAGCCCGGGGGGGTTATACGAGCAGTACTTC
D gene: -; V gene: TRBV19; J gene: TRBJ1-6; CDR3 length: 13; clone size: -; CDR3 protein: CASHQGRSSPLHF; CDR3 DNA: TGTGCCAGTCACCAGGGGCGGTCGTCACCCCTCCACTTT
D gene: -; V gene: TRBV5-5; J gene: TRBJ1-4; CDR3 length: 14; clone size: -; CDR3 protein: CASSFAGGDEKLFF; CDR3 DNA: TGTGCCAGCAGCTTCGCAGGAGGCGATGAAAAACTGTTTTTT
D gene: -; V gene: TRBV4-1; J gene: TRBJ1-2; CDR3 length: 15; clone size: -; CDR3 protein: CASSQLVAVNYGYTF; CDR3 DNA: TGCGCCAGCAGCCAACTTGTGGCAGTCAACTATGGCTACACCTTC
D gene: TRBD1; V gene: TRBV2; J gene: TRBJ1-5; CDR3 length: 15; clone size: -; CDR3 protein: CASRGTGASNQPQHF; CDR3 DNA: TGTGCCAGCAGGGGGACAGGGGCTAGCAATCAGCCCCAGCATTTT
D gene: TRBD1; V gene: TRBV30; J gene: TRBJ2-3; CDR3 length: 13; clone size: -; CDR3 protein: CAWDQGGTDTQYF; CDR3 DNA: TGTGCCTGGGACCAGGGGGGCACAGATACGCAGTATTTT
D gene: -; V gene: TRBV5-1; J gene: TRBJ2-7; CDR3 length: 13; clone size: -; CDR3 protein: CASSPGSNVEQYF; CDR3 DNA: TGCGCCAGCAGCCCAGGGTCAAACGTCGAGCAGTACTTC
D gene: TRBD2; V gene: TRBV10-3; J gene: TRBJ2-1; CDR3 length: 16; clone size: -; CDR3 protein: CAISERVASGKDEQFF; CDR3 DNA: TGTGCCATCAGTGAGAGGGTCGCTAGCGGGAAGGATGAGCAGTTCTTC
D gene: TRBD1; V gene: TRBV11-3; J gene: TRBJ2-3; CDR3 length: 14; clone size: few; CDR3 protein: CASSHGTATDTQYF; CDR3 DNA: TGTGCCAGCAGCCACGGGACAGCCACAGATACGCAGTATTTT
D gene: -; V gene: TRBV4-1; J gene: TRBJ1-5; CDR3 length: 17; clone size: -; CDR3 protein: CASSQEGHQIPNQPQHF; CDR3 DNA: TGCGCCAGCAGCCAAGAGGGCCATCAGATTCCCAATCAGCCCCAGCATTTT
D gene: -; V gene: TRBV5-6; J gene: TRBJ1-1; CDR3 length: 13; clone size: -; CDR3 protein: CASSYKALTEAFF; CDR3 DNA: TGTGCCAGCAGCTATAAGGCACTAACTGAAGCTTTCTTT
D gene: -; V gene: TRBV5-1; J gene: TRBJ2-1; CDR3 length: 11; clone size: -; CDR3 protein: CASSLGEVEFF; CDR3 DNA: TGCGCCAGCAGCCTGGGTGAGGTCGAGTTCTTC
D gene: TRBD2; V gene: TRBV7-9; J gene: TRBJ2-3; CDR3 length: 17; clone size: few; CDR3 protein: CASSPDLAGGSTDTQYF; CDR3 DNA: TGTGCCAGCAGCCCCGATCTAGCGGGAGGGAGCACAGATACGCAGTATTTT
D gene: -; V gene: TRBV15; J gene: TRBJ2-1; CDR3 length: 16; clone size: -; CDR3 protein: CATSRDARRDNNEQFF; CDR3 DNA: TGTGCCACCAGCAGAGATGCTCGTCGCGATAACAATGAGCAGTTCTTC
D gene: -; V gene: TRBV4-2; J gene: TRBJ1-1; CDR3 length: 15; clone size: -; CDR3 protein: CASSQDPGQNTEAFF; CDR3 DNA: TGTGCCAGCAGCCAAGATCCTGGACAGAACACTGAAGCTTTCTTT
D gene: TRBD1; V gene: TRBV30; J gene: TRBJ1-1; CDR3 length: 15; clone size: -; CDR3 protein: CAWSVGTGRLTEAFF; CDR3 DNA: TGTGCCTGGAGTGTAGGGACAGGGAGGTTAACTGAAGCTTTCTTT
D gene: -; V gene: TRBV30; J gene: TRBJ2-7; CDR3 length: 11; clone size: -; CDR3 protein: CAWSVVREQYF; CDR3 DNA: TGTGCCTGGAGTGTAGTGAGGGAGCAGTACTTC
D gene: TRBD2; V gene: TRBV4-2; J gene: TRBJ2-3; CDR3 length: 18; clone size: few; CDR3 protein: CASSQEGETSGGADTQYF; CDR3 DNA: TGTGCCAGCAGCCAAGAAGGCGAAACTAGCGGGGGGGCAGATACGCAGTATTTT
D gene: -; V gene: TRBV3-1/TRBV3-2; J gene: TRBJ2-1; CDR3 length: 15; clone size: -; CDR3 protein: CASSQDSTGSDEQFF; CDR3 DNA: TGTGCCAGCAGCCAAGATTCAACAGGGTCCGATGAGCAGTTCTTC
D gene: -; V gene: TRBV18; J gene: TRBJ2-7; CDR3 length: 14; clone size: -; CDR3 protein: CASSPPFPTGEQYF; CDR3 DNA: TGTGCCAGCTCACCACCGTTCCCCACGGGGGAGCAGTACTTC
D gene: -; V gene: TRBV29-1; J gene: TRBJ2-7; CDR3 length: 14; clone size: many; CDR3 protein: CSVFSGESTQRQYF; CDR3 DNA: TGCAGCGTTTTCTCAGGGGAGAGTACGCAAAGACAGTACTTC
D gene: -; V gene: TRBV27; J gene: TRBJ1-5; CDR3 length: 13; clone size: few; CDR3 protein: CAITGQRNQPQHF; CDR3 DNA: TGTGCCATTACAGGGCAACGCAATCAGCCCCAGCATTTT
D gene: TRBD1; V gene: TRBV18; J gene: TRBJ1-2; CDR3 length: 13; clone size: -; CDR3 protein: CASSPGQGNGYTF; CDR3 DNA: TGTGCCAGCTCACCCGGACAGGGGAATGGCTACACCTTC
D gene: TRBD2; V gene: TRBV4-2; J gene: TRBJ2-3; CDR3 length: 17; clone size: few; CDR3 protein: CASSQDLAGGPTDTQYF; CDR3 DNA: TGTGCCAGCAGCCAAGACTTAGCGGGGGGACCCACAGATACGCAGTATTTT
D gene: -; V gene: TRBV11-2; J gene: TRBJ1-2; CDR3 length: 14; clone size: -; CDR3 protein: CASRLLGSYYGYTF; CDR3 DNA: TGTGCCAGCAGGTTACTCGGGAGTTACTATGGCTACACCTTC